This T cell receptor beta chain is drawn from a study of siplizumab effects on memory and regulatory T cells. The V end was cut by 0 bases, the J end by 2 bases, with 10 bases between. The CDR3 spans 15 residues. Per the germline V gene, CDR1 is SGHVS and CDR2 is FQNEAQ. TCRdb keeps only in-frame clones here, not all; method: immunoSEQ multiplex PCR. The data show roughly 97,000 clones, about 93% seen once. The clonotype comes from a human donor in good health. The specimen was Tregs sorted from blood. V gene TRBV7-8 combines with J gene TRBJ1-2, with D possibly being TRBD1 (6 bases). The CDR3 nucleotides are TGTGCCAGCAGCTTAGCCGGGACACTGAACTATGGCTACACCTTC. Translating gives CASSLAGTLNYGYTF.